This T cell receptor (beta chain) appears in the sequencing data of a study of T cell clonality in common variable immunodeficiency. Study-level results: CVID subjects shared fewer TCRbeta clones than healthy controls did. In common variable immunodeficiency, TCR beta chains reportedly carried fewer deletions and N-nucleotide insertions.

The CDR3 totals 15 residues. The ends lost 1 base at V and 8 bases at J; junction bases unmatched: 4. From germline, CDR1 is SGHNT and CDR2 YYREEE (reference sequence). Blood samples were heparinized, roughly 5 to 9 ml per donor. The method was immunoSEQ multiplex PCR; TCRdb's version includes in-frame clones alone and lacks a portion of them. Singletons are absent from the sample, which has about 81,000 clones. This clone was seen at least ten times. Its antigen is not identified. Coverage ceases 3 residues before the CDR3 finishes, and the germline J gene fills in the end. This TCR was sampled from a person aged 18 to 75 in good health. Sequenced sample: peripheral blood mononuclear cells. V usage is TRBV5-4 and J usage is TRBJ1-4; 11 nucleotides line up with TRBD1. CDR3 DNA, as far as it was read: TGTGCCAGCAGCTTGACCGGACAGGGGGCGGAAAAA. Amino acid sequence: CASSLTGQGAEK. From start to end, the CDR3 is CASSLTGQGAEKLFF. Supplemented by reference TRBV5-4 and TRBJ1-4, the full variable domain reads ETGVTQSPTHLIKTRGQQVTLRCSSQSGHNTVSWYQQALGQGPQFIFQYYREEENGRGNFPPRFSGLQFPNYSSELNVNALELDDSALYLCASSLTGQGAEKLFFGSGTQLSVL.